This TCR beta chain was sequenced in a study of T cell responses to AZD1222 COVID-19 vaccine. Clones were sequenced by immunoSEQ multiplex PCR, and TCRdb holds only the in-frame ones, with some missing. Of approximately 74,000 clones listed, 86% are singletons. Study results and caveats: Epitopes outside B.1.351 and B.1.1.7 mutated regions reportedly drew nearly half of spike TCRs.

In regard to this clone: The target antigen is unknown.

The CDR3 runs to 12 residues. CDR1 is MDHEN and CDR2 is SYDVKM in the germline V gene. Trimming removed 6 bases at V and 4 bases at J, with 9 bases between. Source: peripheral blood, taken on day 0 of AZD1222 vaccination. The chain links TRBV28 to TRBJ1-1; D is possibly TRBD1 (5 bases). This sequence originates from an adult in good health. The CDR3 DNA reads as TGTGCCAGCAGCCCTGGGGGCACTGAAGCTTTCTTT. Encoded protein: CASSPGGTEAFF.